Below, one T cell receptor (beta chain) is given with its context. Its binding antigen is unknown. No per-base quality is available; no much larger clone lies one base away. The donors belonged to the validation cohort of approximately 130 subjects, which was separate from the approximately 680-subject first cohort. The method was the immunoSEQ multiplex PCR assay. The paper's data handling went like this. To diagnose cytomegalovirus status from the catalog of TCR beta chain sequences, a statistical classification framework was built. TCRdb stores this immuneACCESS table with in-frame sequences only. Part of the clones is absent; in the studies checked, under half of the shortfall reflects unresolved V genes, and no reason is known for the rest. That table supplies the V and J calls and clone size; D and trimming were determined from the DNA. This sample lists 65,000 to 95,000 clones; 93% were detected once. Around 3.5% of the sample is taken by the ten largest.

The data belong to a study of cytomegalovirus exposure and HLA in healthy donors (dated by TCRdb to 2016 to 2017). At the level of the whole study: According to a later analysis, one platform produced both the roughly 110 validation repertoires and the 620 or so repertoires of the first cohort. To predict cytomegalovirus infection status, the study brought together high-throughput TCR immunosequencing, statistical association of individual TCRs with disease status, and machine learning. The study was designed to test whether signatures of past pathogen exposure could be identified by cataloging public T cell receptors. In addition to the first cohort of 666 subjects, a separate validation cohort of 120 different subjects was used. Broader findings and caveats from the paper: Cytomegalovirus status was reported to be diagnosed by the classifier with high specificity and sensitivity in both the original and validation cohorts. Three of the identified cytomegalovirus-associated TCR beta chains were confirmed in vitro to be specific for cytomegalovirus antigens. The authors suggested that the approach could potentially be extended to other disease states and immunological phenotypes. Most TCR sequences were observed very rarely across donors, whereas some public TCRs were present in many individuals. A total of roughly 160 TCR beta chains were listed by the study as associated with cytomegalovirus. A later analysis had no HLA typing for the validation cohort, so co-occurrence there was scored across all 110 or so repertoires. Of the cluster scores, approximately 94% were above 0 in a later analysis, which found that TCRs clustered in the first cohort also tended to co-occur in the 120 validation repertoires.

The sequencing input was PBMCs. This TCR was recovered from a woman aged 25 to 45 in good health and CMV-seronegative.

The CDR3 corresponds to CASSHGQGENEKLFF. The DNA sequence is given as TGCGCCAGCAGCCATGGACAGGGAGAGAATGAAAAACTGTTTTTT. This chain is built from TRBV4-1 and TRBJ1-4, with 8 middle bases fitting TRBD1. The CDR3 measures 15 amino acids from cysteine to phenylalanine. This entry keeps only the CDR3 DNA: 45 bases, framed from base 1. V loses 3 bases at its end and J loses 5 bases; junction bases beyond the gene matches: 5. CDR1 MGHRA and CDR2 YSYEKL are derived from the germline V gene.